The present TCR beta chain was sequenced within a study of tumor and adjacent non-tumor tissue in lung cancer. Study summary: The cohort had about 12 adenocarcinoma, 2 squamous cell and 1 small cell patients. Study results and limitations: Top 100 clones took a larger repertoire share in normal lung. Compared with tumor, normal lung showed significantly lower TCR diversity.

RNA was extracted from bulk tissue without any cell sorting. The normal lung tissue was taken more than 3 cm from the tumor edge. The library came from three nested PCR rounds adapted from ARM-PCR protocols. MiXCR, run by TCRdb on the multiplex PCR reads, gives a single entry per CDR3 protein. The profile shows around 39,000 distinct CDR3 sequences, roughly 60% of them singletons. The germline CDR1 and CDR2 sequences are WSHSY and SAAADI. CDR3 length: 16 residues. This clonotype occurred once. Its antigen is still unknown. Germline is not matched at one junction end, which may reflect a read error. The chain has TRBV10-2 and TRBJ2-3; 7 positions agree with TRBD2. Input material: distant non-tumor lung tissue. This receptor was identified in a man in his fifties with non-small cell lung cancer. CDR3 in DNA: TGCGCCAGCAGTGAAGCTCGAGGGACTATCATAGATACGCAGTGTTTT. As protein: CASSEARGTIIDTQCF.